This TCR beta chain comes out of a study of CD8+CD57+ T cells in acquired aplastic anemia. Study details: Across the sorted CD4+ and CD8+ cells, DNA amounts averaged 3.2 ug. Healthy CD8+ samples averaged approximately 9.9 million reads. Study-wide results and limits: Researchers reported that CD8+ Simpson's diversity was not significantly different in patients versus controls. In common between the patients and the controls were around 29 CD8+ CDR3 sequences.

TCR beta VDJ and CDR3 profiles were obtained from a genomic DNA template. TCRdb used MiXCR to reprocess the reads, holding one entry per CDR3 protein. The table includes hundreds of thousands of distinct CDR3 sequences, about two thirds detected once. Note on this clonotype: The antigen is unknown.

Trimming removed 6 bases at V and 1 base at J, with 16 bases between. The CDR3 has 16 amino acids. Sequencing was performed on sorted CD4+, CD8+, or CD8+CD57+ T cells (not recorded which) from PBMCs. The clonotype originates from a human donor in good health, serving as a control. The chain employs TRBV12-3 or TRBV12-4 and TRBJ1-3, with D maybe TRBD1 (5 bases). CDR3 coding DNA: TGTGCCAGCAGACATGACAGTCTTACTTCTGGAAACACCATATATTTT. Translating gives CASRHDSLTSGNTIYF.